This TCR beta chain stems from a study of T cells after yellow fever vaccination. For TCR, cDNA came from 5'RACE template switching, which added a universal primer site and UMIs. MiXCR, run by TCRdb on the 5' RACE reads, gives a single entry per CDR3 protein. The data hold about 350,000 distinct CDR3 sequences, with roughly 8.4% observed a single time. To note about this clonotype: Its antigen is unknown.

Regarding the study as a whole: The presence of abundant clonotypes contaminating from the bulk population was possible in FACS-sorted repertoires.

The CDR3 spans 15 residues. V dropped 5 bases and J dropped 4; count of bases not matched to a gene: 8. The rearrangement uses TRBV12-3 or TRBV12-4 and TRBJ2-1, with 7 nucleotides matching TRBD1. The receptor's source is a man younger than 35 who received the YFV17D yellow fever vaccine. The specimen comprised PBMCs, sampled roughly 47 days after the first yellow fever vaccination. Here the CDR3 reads CASSPQGGLYNEQFF. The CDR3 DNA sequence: TGTGCCAGCAGTCCTCAAGGGGGCTTATACAATGAGCAGTTCTTC.